One sample yielded the 25 T cell receptor beta chains listed below, sequenced in a study of identical twins. TCRdb reprocessed the 5' RACE reads with MiXCR, giving one entry per CDR3 protein. This sample has roughly 500,000 distinct CDR3 sequences; around 20% occur once, and the top ten carry roughly 0.91%. Another study also made use of these data, one on T cells expressing NK-cell markers.

The sample comprised CD4+ T cells sorted from blood. The receptors come from a woman aged 18-29 years in good health.

The chain links TRBV2 to TRBJ2-7; 11 nucleotides line up with TRBD2. From germline, CDR1 is SNHLY and CDR2 FYNNEI. The length of the CDR3 is 16 residues. V was clipped by 1 base and J by 5 bases; unmatched bases: 7. As DNA, the CDR3 is TGTGCCAGCAGTGAAGTGGAGGGACTAGCGGCCCACGAGCAGTACTTC. Protein product: CASSEVEGLAAHEQYF.

This clonotype was seen more than once but under ten times. The chain employs TRBV4-2 and TRBJ1-2; D not resolved. Between the trimmed V and J ends, which lost 7 bases and 0 bases, there was a span of 9 bases. This CDR3 spans 13 amino acids. Germline CDR1 reads LGHNA; CDR2 reads YNFKEQ. CDR3 in DNA: TGTGCCAGCACGAGGGCCCCTAACTATGGCTACACCTTC. The encoded protein is CASTRAPNYGYTF.

The chain couples TRBV5-1 to TRBJ2-3, with 8 bases aligning to TRBD2. Trimming removed 6 bases from V and 1 base from J; junction bases left unmatched: 7. The CDR3 sequence is 15 residues long. Germline assignment: CDR1 SGHRS and CDR2 YFSETQ. CDR3: CASIAGGARTDTQYF. The CDR3, as DNA: TGCGCCAGCATTGCGGGGGGAGCTCGCACAGATACGCAGTATTTT.

This clonotype was seen a handful of times. The chain is built from TRBV5-1 and TRBJ2-1; possible D gene TRBD1, 6 bases. Germline V gene data show CDR1 as SGHRS and CDR2 as YFSETQ. The V gene lost 4 bases and the J gene lost 9 bases, with 8 bases spanning the gap. CDR3 length equals 11 residues. The CDR3 nucleotides read TGCGCCAGCAGCCAGGGGATTGAGCAGTTCTTC. It translates to CASSQGIEQFF.

The chain carries TRBV10-3 and TRBJ2-6; TRBD2 aligns across 7 bases. Germline CDR1 reads ENHRY; CDR2 reads SYGVKD. Trimming removed 4 bases from V and 0 bases from J; junction bases left unmatched: 6. The CDR3 runs to 17 residues. The CDR3 nucleotides read TGTGCCATCAGTGGGGGGGGTTCCGACTCTGGGGCCAACGTCCTGACTTTC. Amino acid sequence: CAISGGGSDSGANVLTF.

The J gene is TRBJ2-6, the V gene TRBV18; 7 bases match TRBD1. Germline V gene data show CDR1 as KGHSH and CDR2 as LQKENI. The CDR3 runs to 17 residues. J gave up 4 bases and V 3 bases, and 9 bases lay outside the gene matches. The CDR3 protein is CASSPPSRGPGANVLTF. For the CDR3, the DNA is TGTGCCAGCTCACCTCCGTCTAGGGGGCCAGGGGCCAACGTCCTGACTTTC.

The V gene is TRBV20-1, the J gene TRBJ2-1; D ambiguous. The V and J ends lost 0 bases and 6 bases respectively, with 12 bases between them. CDR1 is DFQATT and CDR2 is SNEGSKA in the germline V gene (reference sequence). This CDR3 has 14 residues. The CDR3 nucleotides read TGCAGTGCTAGAGATTCCCCCGGCTCCAATGAGCAGTTCTTC. Translating it yields CSARDSPGSNEQFF.

In this sample, this clonotype turned up a few times. The V and J genes are TRBV11-2 and TRBJ1-1; no clear D. CDR1 is SGHAT and CDR2 is FQNNGV in the germline V gene. This CDR3 is built from 17 residues. Between the trimmed V and J ends, which lost 0 bases and 0 bases, there was a span of 14 bases. The DNA of the CDR3 is TGTGCCAGCAGCTTAGATAAAGGAGCCCATATGAACACTGAAGCTTTCTTT. This translates into CASSLDKGAHMNTEAFF. Combining the CDR3 with reference TRBV11-2 and TRBJ1-1 gives the whole variable domain EAGVAQSPRYKIIEKRQSVAFWCNPISGHATLYWYQQILGQGPKLLIQFQNNGVVDDSQLPKDRFSAERLKGVDSTLKIQPAKLEDSAVYLCASSLDKGAHMNTEAFFGQGTRLTVV.

The V call is TRBV20-1, the J call TRBJ2-7, with D possibly TRBD2 on 6 matching bases. In germline, CDR1 is DFQATT, CDR2 SNEGSKA (reference sequence). V gave up 1 base and J gave up 1 base, with 8 bases separating them. This CDR3 contains 13 residues. The CDR3 DNA is TGCAGTGCTAGAGTTGCGGGATCCTACGAGCAGTACTTC. Translation: CSARVAGSYEQYF.

This chain joins TRBV11-1 and TRBJ2-1, with D perhaps matching TRBD1 (6 bases). Trimming removed 2 bases from V and 7 bases from J, with 12 bases in between. Per the germline V gene, CDR1 is SGHAT and CDR2 is FQDESV (reference sequence). The CDR3 totals 14 residues. CDR3 sequence reads: CASSLSGDRNEQFF. The DNA of the CDR3 is TGTGCCAGCAGCTTATCAGGGGATAGGAATGAGCAGTTCTTC.

The sample holds many counts of this clonotype. This chain joins TRBV6-5 and TRBJ2-1; D call uncertain. Germline CDR1 MNHEY, CDR2 SVGAGI. This CDR3 is built from 12 residues. Trimming stripped 2 bases from V and 9 bases from J, with 8 bases between. The CDR3 sequence is CASSYLGVEQFF. The CDR3 coding sequence is TGTGCCAGCAGTTACCTAGGCGTTGAGCAGTTCTTC.

The rearrangement links TRBV7-4 to TRBJ2-5; TRBD1 aligns across 8 bases. CDR1 SGHVT and CDR2 SQSDAQ come from the germline V gene. V gave up 5 bases and J gave up 5 bases; unmatched junction bases: 7. The CDR3 consists of 14 residues. The CDR3 is CASSAGQGRETQYF. The CDR3 DNA reads TGTGCCAGCAGCGCCGGACAGGGTAGGGAGACCCAGTACTTC.

This clonotype came up many times. The chain links TRBV10-3 to TRBJ1-1; 11 positions agree with TRBD1. This CDR3 spans 15 amino acids. Looked up from germline, CDR1 is ENHRY and CDR2 is SYGVKD. Trimming cost V 7 bases and J 0 bases; bases outside gene matches: 4. Here the CDR3 reads CAIKGQGALNTEAFF. CDR3 nucleotides: TGTGCCATCAAAGGACAGGGGGCCCTGAACACTGAAGCTTTCTTT.

The chain is built from TRBV29-1 and TRBJ2-1; D remains unclear. The CDR3 has 13 residues. Germline CDR1 is SQVTM and CDR2 is ANQGSEA. V was pared by 8 bases and J by 0 bases, with 11 bases between. The CDR3 sequence: CSSASYSYNEQFF. As DNA, the CDR3 is TGCAGCTCAGCCAGCTACTCCTACAATGAGCAGTTCTTC.

This clonotype was observed many times. The gene calls are TRBV29-1 and TRBJ2-3; D not resolved. Germline CDR1 SQVTM, CDR2 ANQGSEA. The CDR3 consists of 10 residues. Here the CDR3 DNA reads TGCAGGACGGACACAGATACGCAGTATTTT. This sequence encodes CRTDTDTQYF.

This clonotype came up many times. The chain combines TRBV20-1 with TRBJ2-3; TRBD2 matches at 10 bases. CDR1 is DFQATT, CDR2 SNEGSKA, per germline (reference sequence). After removal of 6 bases from V and 6 bases from J, the junction contained 6 bases not matched to a gene. CDR3 length equals 13 residues. CDR3 amino acids: CSARTSGYDTQYF. The CDR3 DNA reads as TGCAGTGCCCGGACTAGCGGTTACGATACGCAGTATTTT.

This clonotype has a handful of counts. The V and J genes are TRBV20-1 and TRBJ1-2; D is ambiguous. This CDR3 has 11 residues. V was trimmed by 5 bases and J by 8 bases, leaving 12 bases between them. The germline V gene has CDR1 DFQATT and CDR2 SNEGSKA (reference sequence). As DNA, the CDR3 is TGCAGTGCTTATCGTGAGGGCGGCTACACCTTC. Translation: CSAYREGGYTF.

The CDR3 region has the DNA TGCAGCGCTTGTCCGGGACAGGGGCGTGAAAAACTGTTTTTT. The encoded protein is CSACPGQGREKLFF. V is TRBV29-1 and J is TRBJ1-4; 10 nucleotides agree with TRBD1. V lost 7 bases to trimming and J lost 7 bases; unmatched junction nucleotides: 9. This CDR3 has 14 residues. Germline values: CDR1 SQVTM, CDR2 ANQGSEA.

CDR3 DNA sequence: TGTGCCAGCAGCTTGGCCTCTCAGGGGGGGGAGACCCAGTACTTC. This sequence encodes CASSLASQGGETQYF. This rearrangement joins TRBV5-4 to TRBJ2-5; D possibly matches TRBD1 or TRBD2 (7 bases each). The CDR3 length is 15 residues. CDR1 and CDR2 from the germline V gene are SGHNT and YYREEE (reference sequence). The V end lost 0 bases, the J end lost 5 bases, and 14 bases lay between the germline ends.

CDR3 amino acids: CASSYLLAGDNEQFF. CDR3 nucleotides: TGCGCCAGCAGCTATCTTTTAGCGGGGGACAATGAGCAGTTCTTC. This sequence joins TRBV5-1 and TRBJ2-1; 9 nucleotides align to TRBD2. The CDR3 contains 15 residues. CDR1 SGHRS and CDR2 YFSETQ come from the germline V gene. The trim removed 3 bases at V and 5 bases at J, leaving 6 bases unmatched.

This clonotype has only a few counts. The rearrangement links TRBV18 to TRBJ1-1; D not resolved. Germline assignment: CDR1 KGHSH and CDR2 LQKENI. The CDR3 covers 16 residues. V lost 0 bases and J lost 7, with 18 bases in between. The CDR3 region is CASSPPGAGWNGEAFF. CDR3 bases: TGTGCCAGCTCACCACCGGGAGCAGGATGGAATGGTGAAGCTTTCTTT. Drawing the rest from reference TRBV18 and TRBJ1-1, the complete variable domain is NAGVMQNPRHLVRRRGQEARLRCSPMKGHSHVYWYRQLPEEGLKFMVYLQKENIIDESGMPKERFSAEFPKEGPSILRIQQVVRGDSAAYFCASSPPGAGWNGEAFFGQGTRLTVV.

This clonotype has just a few counts. The gene calls are TRBV10-3 and TRBJ2-3; the D is unclear. The CDR3 contains 12 residues. V was shortened by 6 bases and J by 4 bases, with 8 bases between the two germline ends. The germline CDR1 and CDR2 sequences are ENHRY and SYGVKD. CDR3 sequence (DNA): TGTGCCATCAGCAAGAGTGCAGATACGCAGTATTTT. It encodes CAISKSADTQYF.

This clonotype was recorded a few times. This chain uses TRBV5-1 with TRBJ1-2; tentative D call: TRBD1 (5 bases). The CDR3 length is 14 residues. Trimming cost V 2 bases and J 4 bases, with 12 bases left between them. Germline CDR1 reads SGHRS; CDR2 reads YFSETQ. The CDR3 sequence is CASSFRQGGYGYTF. The DNA for the CDR3 is TGCGCCAGCAGCTTTCGTCAGGGAGGCTATGGCTACACCTTC.

In nucleotides, the CDR3 is TGCAGTGCTAATGCCGGTTTTAGCAATCAGCCCCAGCATTTT. Translation gives CSANAGFSNQPQHF. The chain uses TRBV20-1 and TRBJ1-5; unclear D gene. V was clipped by 4 bases and J by 0 bases, with 10 bases between them. CDR1 is DFQATT and CDR2 is SNEGSKA in the germline V gene (reference sequence). The CDR3 has 14 amino acids.

The chain employs TRBV5-1 and TRBJ2-3; 12 bases are a match to TRBD2. There are 17 residues in the CDR3. The germline V gene has CDR1 SGHRS and CDR2 YFSETQ. The trim removed 1 base at V and 4 bases at J, leaving 7 bases unmatched. CDR3 nucleotide sequence: TGCGCCAGCAGCTTGCGCCTAGCGGGAGGGGCGGCAGATACGCAGTATTTT. It encodes CASSLRLAGGAADTQYF. Using reference TRBV5-1 and TRBJ2-3 for the parts outside the CDR3, the full variable domain is KAGVTQTPRYLIKTRGQQVTLSCSPISGHRSVSWYQQTPGQGLQFLFEYFSETQRNKGNFPGRFSGRQFSNSRSEMNVSTLELGDSALYLCASSLRLAGGAADTQYFGPGTRLTVL.